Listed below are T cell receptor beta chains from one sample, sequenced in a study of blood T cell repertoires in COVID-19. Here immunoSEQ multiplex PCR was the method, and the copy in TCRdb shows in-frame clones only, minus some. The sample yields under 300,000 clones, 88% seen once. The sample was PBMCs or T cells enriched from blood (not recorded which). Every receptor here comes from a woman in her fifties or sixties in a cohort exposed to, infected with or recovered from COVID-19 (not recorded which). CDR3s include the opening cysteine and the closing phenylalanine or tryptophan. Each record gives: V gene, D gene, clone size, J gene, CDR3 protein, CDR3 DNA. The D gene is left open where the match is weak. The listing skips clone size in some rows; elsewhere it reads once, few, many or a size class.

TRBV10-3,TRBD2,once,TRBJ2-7,CAISSGTRGLEQYF,TGTGCCATCAGTTCCGGGACTAGAGGACTCGAGCAGTACTTC
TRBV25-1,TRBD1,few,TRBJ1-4,CASSEFLTGGTDEKLFF,TGTGCCAGCAGTGAGTTCCTGACAGGGGGCACGGATGAAAAACTGTTTTTT
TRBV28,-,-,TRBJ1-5,CASNRDAGNQPQHF,TGTGCCAGTAACCGGGACGCGGGAAATCAGCCCCAGCATTTT
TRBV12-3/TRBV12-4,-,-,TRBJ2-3,CASSPPGSQYF,TGTGCCAGCAGCCCGCCGGGGTCGCAGTATTTT
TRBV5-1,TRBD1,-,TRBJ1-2,CASSPLIRGADSKGYTF,TGCGCCAGCAGCCCCTTAATCAGGGGGGCTGACTCAAAGGGCTACACCTTC
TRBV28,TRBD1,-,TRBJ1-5,CASSLPGQGSQPQHF,TGTGCCAGCAGTTTACCCGGACAGGGGAGCCAGCCCCAGCATTTT
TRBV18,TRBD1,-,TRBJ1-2,CASSGQGAVDYGYTF,TGTGCCAGCTCGGGACAGGGGGCAGTGGACTATGGCTACACCTTC
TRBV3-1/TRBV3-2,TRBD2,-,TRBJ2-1,CASSPFRGSRQFF,TGTGCCAGCAGCCCCTTTCGCGGGAGTAGGCAGTTCTTC
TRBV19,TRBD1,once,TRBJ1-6,CASRTGSSYNSPLHF,TGTGCCAGCCGGACAGGGAGCTCCTATAATTCACCCCTCCACTTT
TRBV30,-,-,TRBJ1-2,CAWSTDTDGYTF,TGTGCCTGGAGTACCGACACCGATGGCTACACCTTC
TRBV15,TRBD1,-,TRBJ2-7,CATSTPRTGVIYEQYF,TGTGCCACCAGCACACCTAGGACAGGGGTGATCTACGAGCAGTACTTC
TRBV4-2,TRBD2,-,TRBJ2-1,CASSERASGHNEQFF,TGTGCTAGCAGCGAAAGGGCTAGCGGACACAATGAGCAGTTCTTC
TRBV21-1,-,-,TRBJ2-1,CASSTRSGTGNNEQFF,TGTGCCAGCAGCACCAGATCCGGGACAGGGAACAATGAGCAGTTCTTC
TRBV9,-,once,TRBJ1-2,CASSKGEETYYGYTF,TGTGCCAGCAGCAAAGGGGAAGAAACTTACTATGGCTACACCTTC